This TCR beta chain derives from a study of cytomegalovirus exposure and HLA in healthy donors. The study, taken as a whole, reports: HLA alleles showed associations with 15,000 to 20,000 TCR beta sequences in a later analysis, at a 0.05 false discovery rate.

PCR primers comprised 60 Vbeta and 13 Jbeta primers. Produced via immunoSEQ multiplex PCR; TCRdb's table is partial and in-frame only. The sample carries around 170,000 clones, approximately 78% recorded once. CDR1 and CDR2 from the germline V gene are SGHTA and FQGNSA. The CDR3 consists of 17 residues. V lost 0 bases and J lost 7; bases outside the gene matches: 8. This clone was counted between two and nine times. The antigen is not known. The sample was PBMCs. The clonotype comes from a woman aged 18 to 35 in good health and CMV-seronegative. J is TRBJ2-5 and V is TRBV7-2, with 13 positions matching TRBD2. CDR3 DNA sequence: TGTGCCAGCAGCTTAGCCCTGACTAGCGGGAGGTTAGCGACCCAGTACTTC. Translated: CASSLALTSGRLATQYF.